This T cell receptor beta chain was sequenced for a study of blood T cell repertoires in COVID-19. Looking at the study overall: Italy, Spain and the United States were the sources of the convalescent and acute COVID-19 samples. PBMCs, B-cell-depleted T cells, or T cells were the source of the cDNA or gDNA that made up the material.

The CDR3 spans 21 residues. The V gene end was trimmed by 2 bases and the J gene end by 0 bases; junction bases not matched to a gene: 18. Those enrolled in Seattle joined during active infection and were followed longitudinally afterward. Study processing details: The assay estimated nucleated cells by amplifying reference gene primers. Method: immunoSEQ multiplex PCR; TCRdb's copy keeps in-frame clones and lacks some. Clone size and the V and J calls come from that table; the DNA yielded D and trimming. The sample has 250,000 to 400,000 clones; approximately 88% are singletons. The rearrangement links TRBV23-1 to TRBJ2-1; 8 bases fit TRBD2. TRBV23-1 is classed as an ORF, of uncertain function. The sample consisted of peripheral blood. The source is a young woman with COVID-19, enrolled during active disease. The CDR3 loop is CASSQLSYGGALLASYNEQFF. The CDR3 coding sequence is TGCGCCAGCAGTCAACTATCTTACGGGGGGGCCCTACTTGCCTCCTACAATGAGCAGTTCTTC.